The present T cell receptor (beta chain) was sequenced within a study of CD8 T cells in ankylosing spondylitis. Study-wide points: There was a TCR beta motif, made of several highly homologous variants, that appeared characteristic of ankylosing spondylitis blood. As for the disease-linked clones, they showed a CD8+ phenotype and occurred at relatively low frequencies in peripheral blood. There was reportedly significant enrichment of clones that were disease-linked in matched ankylosing spondylitis synovial fluid.

Using quantitative 5'-RACE with molecular barcodes, the authors made TCR beta libraries. One entry per CDR3 protein, called by TCRdb with MiXCR from the 5' RACE reads. The sample lists 150,000 to 200,000 distinct CDR3 sequences; under 15% were seen once. Of note for this clonotype: What it recognizes is unknown.

Trimming removed 5 bases from V and 4 bases from J, with 20 bases in between. Germline CDR1 and CDR2: SEHNR and FQNEAQ (reference sequence). The CDR3 has 16 amino acids. This sequence originates from a female donor with ankylosing spondylitis or in good health (not recorded which). The gene calls are TRBV7-9 and TRBJ2-5; D is possibly TRBD1 (6 bases). Sequences were obtained from blood, either unsorted or a sorted T cell fraction (not recorded which). CDR3 sequence: CASSIHSGTRGETQYF. The CDR3 DNA follows: TGTGCCAGCAGCATCCATTCCGGGACAAGGGGAGAGACCCAGTACTTC. The full variable domain, completed using reference TRBV7-9 and TRBJ2-5, is DTGVSQNPRHKITKRGQNVTFRCDPISEHNRLYWYRQTLGQGPEFLTYFQNEAQLEKSRLLSDRFSAERPKGSFSTLEIQRTEQGDSAMYLCASSIHSGTRGETQYFGPGTRLLVL.